This TCR beta chain was found in a study of T-cell reconstitution after alpha-beta-depleted transplantation in children. The CDR3 sequence is 13 residues long. Germline values: CDR1 MNHNS, CDR2 SASEGT. V was cut by 3 bases and J by 5 bases, with 11 bases left in between. TCRbeta library preparation incorporated unique molecular identifiers. TCRdb called the PCR reads again in MiXCR, with one record for every CDR3 protein. The table shows 200,000 to 250,000 distinct CDR3 sequences, with around 12% occurring only once. Only a few counts were recorded for this clonotype. The receptor was derived from a human donor who donated a stem cell graft to a child with acute lymphoblastic leukemia. The sequences come from PBMCs from the stem cell graft donor, collected from the stem cell graft. V and J are TRBV6-1 and TRBJ2-7; D gene unclear. The CDR3: CASSDGGVHEQYF. The CDR3, as DNA: TGTGCCAGCAGTGATGGTGGGGTCCACGAGCAGTACTTC.